What follows are 23 T cell receptor beta chains derived from one specimen sequenced in a study of shared clonotypes between healthy human individuals. Some clones are missing from TCRdb's copy, which holds only in-frame ones; the method was immunoSEQ multiplex PCR. The table includes around 2,100,000 clones, about 95% detected once. Naive CD8 cells lacked CD45RO, underwent positive selection for CCR7 and left out terminally differentiated effector memory CD45RA+ cells. Sequenced sample: naive CD8+ T cells sorted from blood. These receptors all come from a man in his late teens or twenties in good health.

This chain uses TRBV7-8 with TRBJ2-1, with no clear D. V lost 5 bases to trimming and J lost 6 bases, with 11 bases between them. CDR3 length: 13 amino acids. Germline-derived CDR1 and CDR2 are SGHVS and FQNEAQ. CDR3 coding DNA: TGTGCCAGCAGCCCCGATCCCGGCAATGAGCAGTTCTTC. This sequence encodes CASSPDPGNEQFF.

The chain recombines TRBV18 with TRBJ2-7; 9 bases map to TRBD1. Germline V gene data show CDR1 as KGHSH and CDR2 as LQKENI. The CDR3 runs 13 residues. The V gene end was trimmed by 6 bases and the J gene end by 4 bases; junction bases not matched to a gene: 4. CDR3 sequence: CASSPTGGYEQYF. As DNA, the CDR3 is TGTGCCAGCTCCCCGACAGGGGGGTACGAGCAGTACTTC.

CDR3 nucleotides: TGTGCCAGCATTGGGGACGGGCGAAACACCATATATTTT. As protein: CASIGDGRNTIYF. V and J are TRBV6-6 and TRBJ1-3; a possible D gene is TRBD1 (5 bases). This CDR3 region has 13 residues. Germline loops: CDR1 MNHNY, CDR2 SVGAGI (reference sequence). V lost 7 bases, J lost 5 bases, and 12 bases lay in between.

The CDR3 coding sequence is TGCAGCGTCCTTCAGGAGACCCAGTACTTC. It yields the protein CSVLQETQYF. J is TRBJ2-5 and V is TRBV29-1; D gene unclear. This CDR3 has 10 residues. Trimming pared 6 bases from V and 5 bases from J, leaving 7 bases between. Looked up from germline, CDR1 is SQVTM and CDR2 is ANQGSEA.

The rearrangement joins TRBV14 to TRBJ1-2, with 10 nucleotides matching TRBD1. CDR3 length equals 15 residues. The junction had 6 bases not matched to a gene; V was cut back by 0 bases and J by 8 bases. Germline CDR1 reads SGHDN; CDR2 reads FVKESK. Here the CDR3 DNA reads TGTGCCAGCAGCCAAGAAGACAGGGGGCTGGGAGGCTACACCTTC. This encodes CASSQEDRGLGGYTF.

The chain couples TRBV29-1 to TRBJ2-7; 9 bases fit TRBD1. Trimming at V came to 7 bases and at J to 2 bases, leaving 12 bases not matched to a gene. The germline V gene encodes CDR1 SQVTM and CDR2 ANQGSEA. This CDR3 has 15 amino acids. CDR3 loop: CSAADSGTGPYEQYF. CDR3 in DNA: TGCAGCGCTGCAGATTCCGGGACAGGGCCCTACGAGCAGTACTTC.

The V gene is TRBV29-1, the J gene TRBJ2-2; weak D call: TRBD1 (5 bases). The V gene's germline CDR1 is SQVTM and CDR2 ANQGSEA. The ends were cut back, 4 bases at V and 5 bases at J, with 8 bases in the middle. CDR3 length: 12 amino acids. CDR3 sequence reads: CSVAGSTGELFF. The CDR3, as DNA: TGCAGCGTTGCAGGGTCGACCGGGGAGCTGTTTTTT.

V gene TRBV5-8 combines with J gene TRBJ2-2; D gene unclear. Trimming stripped 0 bases from V and 4 bases from J, with 13 bases between. The CDR3 is 16 amino acids. The germline gives CDR1 SGHTS, CDR2 YDEGEE. The DNA for the CDR3 is TGTGCCAGCAGCTTGGAGGTGGTCTCGGGCACCGGGGAGCTGTTTTTT. It codes for CASSLEVVSGTGELFF.

Turning to this clone: Other DNA variants within this sample encode the same CDR3. This chain uses TRBV9 with TRBJ2-7; TRBD2 aligns across 8 bases. The CDR3 spans 14 residues. With 0 bases clipped from V and 4 bases from J, the junction kept 3 bases outside the gene matches. CDR1 and CDR2 (germline): SGDLS, YYNGEE. The CDR3 bases are TGTGCCAGCAGCGTAGGAGCGGGAGCTTACGAGCAGTACTTC. Protein sequence: CASSVGAGAYEQYF.

A remark on this clone: Within the sample, other DNA sequences also encode this same CDR3. The chain combines TRBV27 with TRBJ2-5; a possible D gene is TRBD2 (5 bases). There are 13 residues in the CDR3. Trimming shortened V by 4 bases and J by 4 bases, and 10 bases separated the two germline ends. Germline values: CDR1 MNHEY, CDR2 SMNVEV (reference sequence). The CDR3: CASSSGVLETQYF. In DNA, the CDR3 is TGTGCCAGCAGTTCCGGGGTTCTAGAGACCCAGTACTTC.

This sequence joins TRBV14 and TRBJ1-1, with D maybe TRBD1 (5 bases). CDR3 size: 13 residues. Trimming pared 8 bases from V and 0 bases from J, leaving 10 bases between. From germline, CDR1 is SGHDN and CDR2 FVKESK. The CDR3 loop reads CASRTRMNTEAFF. The CDR3 nucleotides read TGTGCCAGCCGGACAAGGATGAACACTGAAGCTTTCTTT.

The J gene is TRBJ2-1, the V gene TRBV9, with D hard to call. The CDR3 runs to 15 residues. V lost 2 bases and J 1 base, leaving 10 bases between the germline ends. Per germline, CDR1 SGDLS and CDR2 YYNGEE. The CDR3 spells CASSVAPPSYNEQFF. In DNA form, the CDR3 reads TGTGCCAGCAGCGTGGCCCCCCCGTCCTACAATGAGCAGTTCTTC.

In its sample, this clone was seen once. This chain's CDR3 is CASSSTTGSLHSPYNEQFF. The CDR3 region has the DNA TGTGCCAGCAGCTCAACGACAGGGTCCTTACACTCACCCTACAATGAGCAGTTCTTC. The chain joins TRBV7-9 to TRBJ2-1; 7 bases agree with TRBD1. Germline V CDR1 and CDR2: SEHNR, FQNEAQ (reference sequence). The V gene end was trimmed by 4 bases and the J gene end by 2 bases; junction bases not matched to a gene: 17. This CDR3 comprises 19 residues.

The V and J genes are TRBV5-6 and TRBJ1-1; unclear D gene. The germline V gene encodes CDR1 SGHDT and CDR2 YYEEEE. V was trimmed by 3 bases and J by 0 bases, leaving 9 bases between them. CDR3 length equals 14 residues. The DNA of the CDR3 is TGTGCCAGCAGCTCGTGGGCGGTGAACACTGAAGCTTTCTTT. It encodes CASSSWAVNTEAFF.

This rearrangement joins TRBV9 to TRBJ2-5; 8 bases are shared with TRBD1. Germline V gene sequence: CDR1 SGDLS, CDR2 YYNGEE. Germline trimming cut 0 bases from V and 4 bases from J; bases unmatched to any gene: 5. This CDR3 contains 15 residues. The CDR3 nucleotides read TGTGCCAGCAGCGTAGGCGATGGACAGGGAGAGACCCAGTACTTC. It is translated as CASSVGDGQGETQYF.

J is TRBJ1-1 and V is TRBV10-2, with 9 bases that match TRBD1. The length of the CDR3 is 15 residues. Germline trimming cut 4 bases from V and 11 bases from J; bases unmatched to any gene: 14. In germline, CDR1 is WSHSY, CDR2 SAAADI. The chain's CDR3 is CASSGGTGLENEAFF. The CDR3 DNA reads TGCGCCAGCAGTGGAGGGACAGGGCTGGAGAATGAGGCTTTCTTT.

The chain carries TRBV6-1 and TRBJ1-5; 7 nucleotides align to TRBD1. This CDR3 spans 15 amino acids. Germline V gene lookup returns CDR1 MNHNS and CDR2 SASEGT. After removal of 1 base from V and 4 bases from J, the junction contained 4 bases not matched to a gene. CDR3 region: CASSEGRGLNQPQHF. The CDR3 DNA follows: TGTGCCAGCAGTGAAGGTAGGGGGCTTAATCAGCCCCAGCATTTT.

The table lists this clone with a few counts. Other DNA sequences in the sample encode the same CDR3. The rearrangement links TRBV5-4 to TRBJ2-3, with 7 bases aligning to TRBD2. The CDR3 loop spans 12 amino acids. The ends lost 3 bases at V and 5 bases at J; junction bases unmatched: 0. Germline CDR1 SGHNT, CDR2 YYREEE (reference sequence). The CDR3: CASSWGGDTQYF. The CDR3 DNA sequence: TGTGCCAGCAGCTGGGGGGGAGATACGCAGTATTTT.

The chain links TRBV19 to TRBJ1-5, with 10 nucleotides matching TRBD1. The CDR3 totals 15 residues. The V gene's germline CDR1 is LNHDA and CDR2 SQIVND (reference sequence). Trimming took 5 bases from V and 9 from J; bases not matched to a gene: 10. The CDR3, as DNA: TGTGCCAGTAGTCAACCGGGACAGGGGATTTGGCCCCAGCATTTT. Its translation is CASSQPGQGIWPQHF.

This sequence joins TRBV6-6 and TRBJ2-7; D may be TRBD1 (6 bases). The length of the CDR3 is 13 residues. The V end was cut by 5 bases, the J end by 2 bases, with 10 bases between. Germline loops: CDR1 MNHNY, CDR2 SVGAGI (reference sequence). In nucleotides, the CDR3 is TGTGCCAGCAGTACGGGGACAACCTACGAGCAGTACTTC. Protein product: CASSTGTTYEQYF.

This chain joins TRBV4-1 and TRBJ2-1; 12 positions agree with TRBD2. The CDR3 covers 18 residues. The junction had 9 bases not matched to a gene; V was cut back by 4 bases and J by 2 bases. Germline V gene lookup returns CDR1 MGHRA and CDR2 YSYEKL. The CDR3 DNA reads TGCGCCAGCAGCCCCGGGACTAGCGGGTTGGCCACCTACAATGAGCAGTTCTTC. Translated: CASSPGTSGLATYNEQFF.

A remark on this clone: The same CDR3 is also encoded by other DNA sequences in this sample. The V gene is TRBV4-1, the J gene TRBJ2-7, with D unresolved. Trimming took 1 base from V and 0 from J, leaving 7 bases between them. The CDR3 loop spans 14 amino acids. From germline, CDR1 is MGHRA and CDR2 YSYEKL. CDR3 DNA: TGCGCCAGCAGCCAAGTCCCAGACTCCTACGAGCAGTACTTC. Its translation: CASSQVPDSYEQYF.

Written as DNA, the CDR3 is TGTGCCAGCAGTGGAGTGGTTCTCGGGAGTATCAATGAGCAGTTCTTC. It is translated as CASSGVVLGSINEQFF. This rearrangement joins TRBV6-1 to TRBJ2-1, with D perhaps matching TRBD2 (6 bases). The germline V gene has CDR1 MNHNS and CDR2 SASEGT. The ends were cut back, 4 bases at V and 6 bases at J, with 19 bases in the middle. This CDR3 has 16 amino acids.